This T cell receptor beta chain emerged from a study of Ad26.COV2.S vaccination and SARS-CoV-2 variants. General study points: Across vaccine and placebo recipients, the breadth of non-spike TCRs was similar. Total T cell responses were possibly underestimated by TCR breadth and depth analyses. Individuals receiving vaccine had higher spike-specific TCR breadth than placebo recipients did. Substantial post-vaccination breadth of spike-specific CD8+ and CD4+ T cell responses was reported.

The germline gives CDR1 SGDLS, CDR2 YYNGEE. The CDR3 extends over 15 amino acids. V gave up 0 bases and J gave up 4 bases, with 13 bases separating them. A word on this clone: Its antigen is still unknown.

The method was immunoSEQ multiplex PCR; TCRdb's version includes in-frame clones alone and lacks a portion of them. The data hold about 350,000 clones, with around 92% observed a single time. Specimen: peripheral blood, collected after recovery from COVID-19. The rearrangement joins TRBV9 to TRBJ1-1; possibly TRBD1 for D (5 bases). This sequence originates from a human donor who had recovered from COVID-19. The CDR3 sequence: CASSVGDLRGTEAFF. The DNA for the CDR3 is TGTGCCAGCAGCGTAGGGGACCTGCGGGGCACTGAAGCTTTCTTT. Supplemented by reference TRBV9 and TRBJ1-1, the full variable domain reads DSGVTQTPKHLITATGQRVTLRCSPRSGDLSVYWYQQSLDQGLQFLIQYYNGEERAKGNILERFSAQQFPDLHSELNLSSLELGDSALYFCASSVGDLRGTEAFFGQGTRLTVV.